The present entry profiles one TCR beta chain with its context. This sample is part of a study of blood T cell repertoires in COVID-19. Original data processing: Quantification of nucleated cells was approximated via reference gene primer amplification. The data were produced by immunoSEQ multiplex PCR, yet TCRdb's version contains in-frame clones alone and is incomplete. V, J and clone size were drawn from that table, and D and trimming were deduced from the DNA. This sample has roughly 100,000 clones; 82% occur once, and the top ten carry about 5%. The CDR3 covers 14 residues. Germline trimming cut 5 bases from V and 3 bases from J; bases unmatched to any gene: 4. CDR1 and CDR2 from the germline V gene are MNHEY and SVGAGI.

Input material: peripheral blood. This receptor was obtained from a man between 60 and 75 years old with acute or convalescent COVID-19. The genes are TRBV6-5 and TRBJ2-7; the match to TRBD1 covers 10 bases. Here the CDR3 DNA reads TGTGCCAGCAGTACAGGGACAGGGGACTACGAGCAGTACTTC. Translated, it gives CASSTGTGDYEQYF.